The entry below describes one TCR beta chain. Its cognate antigen is unknown. The data originate from a study of vaccination effects on CD4 cells after COVID-19. Broader study findings: Convalescent patients were scarce, and early post-infection timepoints were absent.

The table came from immunoSEQ multiplex PCR; TCRdb's copy has only in-frame clones and leaves some out. This sample yields roughly 20,000 clones, of which 65% to 70% are seen a single time; around a tenth belongs to the top ten. Per the germline V gene, CDR1 is SQVTM and CDR2 is ANQGSEA. CDR3 length: 13 residues. V was clipped by 5 bases and J by 7 bases, with 14 bases between them. Pools of viral peptides were used by the ViraFEST assay to expand antigen-specific CD4+ T cells ahead of sequencing. CD4+ T cells were isolated after less than 13 days of culture. Negative nucleocapsid antibody tests before and after vaccination confirmed no previous SARS-CoV-2 infection.

The sequence derives from a human donor who received a COVID-19 vaccine. The input for sequencing was CD4+ T cells from PBMCs cultured with HCoV-NL63 spike peptides, taken before COVID-19 vaccination. V gene TRBV29-1 combines with J gene TRBJ1-4, with D unclear. The CDR3 DNA follows: TGCAGCGTTAGAGAGGATTTTGGTGAAAAACTGTTTTTT. It specifies CSVREDFGEKLFF.